What follows are 19 T cell receptor beta chains derived from one specimen sequenced in a study of T cells after somatic rescue of genetic block. Repertoires were generated with immunoSEQ multiplex PCR, while TCRdb's copy carries only in-frame clones and drops some. Of around 100,000 clones listed, 75% to 95% are singletons. What was sequenced was peripheral blood mononuclear cells (PBMCs). The receptors here all came from a woman aged 18-29 years.

The rearrangement joins TRBV28 to TRBJ2-4, with D perhaps TRBD1 or TRBD2 (5 bases each). The CDR3 totals 15 residues. Trimming removed 5 bases at V and 0 bases at J, with 11 bases between. CDR1 MDHEN and CDR2 SYDVKM come from the germline V gene. CDR3 protein: CASSIGTLAKNIQYF. The CDR3 nucleotides read TGTGCCAGCAGTATCGGGACGCTAGCCAAAAACATTCAGTACTTC.

The gene calls are TRBV6-5 and TRBJ1-2; D remains unclear. With 5 bases removed from V and 4 bases from J, the gap between germline ends came to 14 bases. This CDR3 is 14 amino acids long. Germline V lookup: CDR1 MNHEY, CDR2 SVGAGI. The CDR3 DNA reads TGTGCCAGCAGTAAGGGATTCTTCAGCTATGGCTACACCTTC. Its protein product is CASSKGFFSYGYTF.

The chain combines TRBV28 with TRBJ1-5; D might be TRBD1 (6 bases). CDR1 and CDR2 from the germline V gene are MDHEN and SYDVKM. The germline V and J ends were trimmed by 7 bases and 4 bases, with 11 bases remaining between them. The CDR3 has 13 amino acids. This CDR3 reads CASTGQINQPQHF. In nucleotides, the CDR3 is TGTGCCAGCACGGGACAAATTAATCAGCCCCAGCATTTT. Drawing the rest from reference TRBV28 and TRBJ1-5, the complete variable domain is DVKVTQSSRYLVKRTGEKVFLECVQDMDHENMFWYRQDPGLGLRLIYFSYDVKMKEKGDIPEGYSVSREKKERFSLILESASTNQTSMYLCASTGQINQPQHFGDGTRLSIL.

The V and J genes are TRBV5-4 and TRBJ1-5, with D possibly matching TRBD1 (6 bases). Germline values: CDR1 SGHNT, CDR2 YYREEE (reference sequence). The CDR3 has 13 residues. The ends were cut back, 4 bases at V and 5 bases at J, with 10 bases in the middle. CDR3 sequence: CASSLQGDQPQHF. CDR3 bases: TGTGCCAGCAGCCTACAGGGTGATCAGCCCCAGCATTTT. Full variable domain (rest looked up from reference TRBV5-4 and TRBJ1-5): ETGVTQSPTHLIKTRGQQVTLRCSSQSGHNTVSWYQQALGQGPQFIFQYYREEENGRGNFPPRFSGLQFPNYSSELNVNALELDDSALYLCASSLQGDQPQHFGDGTRLSIL.

This chain links TRBV30 with TRBJ2-1; D is unclear. CDR1 and CDR2 (germline): GTSNPN, SVGIG (reference sequence). The CDR3 is made up of 10 amino acids. Trimming cost V 1 base and J 8 bases, with 3 bases left between them. CDR3 bases: TGTGCCTGGAGTGCGCATGAGCAGTTCTTC. Translation gives CAWSAHEQFF.

The gene calls are TRBV6-6 and TRBJ1-1; D gene unclear. Germline lookup yields CDR1 MNHNY and CDR2 SVGAGI (reference sequence). The CDR3 has 14 residues. The V gene lost 2 bases and the J gene lost 0 bases, with 7 bases spanning the gap. CDR3 DNA sequence: TGTGCCAGCAGTTACGGAGGGCTGAACACTGAAGCTTTCTTT. This encodes CASSYGGLNTEAFF.

This chain connects TRBV25-1 to TRBJ1-1, with a possible D match to TRBD1 (5 bases). Per the germline V gene, CDR1 is MGHDK and CDR2 is SYGVNS. V was pared by 6 bases and J by 3 bases, with 14 bases between. This CDR3 comprises 14 residues. For the CDR3, the DNA is TGTGCCAGCAGGCCTCAAGGGGTCCACACTGAAGCTTTCTTT. Encoded protein: CASRPQGVHTEAFF.

In this sample, this clone turned up once. CDR3: CASRGGAPTGELFF. In DNA form, the CDR3 reads TGTGCCAGCAGAGGGGGTGCACCCACCGGGGAGCTGTTTTTT. This chain uses TRBV6-1 with TRBJ2-2, with D perhaps matching TRBD1 (6 bases). The CDR3 runs to 14 residues. V lost 6 bases and J 4 bases, leaving 12 bases between the germline ends. Germline lookup yields CDR1 MNHNS and CDR2 SASEGT.

The CDR3 DNA follows: TGTGCCATCAGGGGGGACAGGGAGAGCAATTCACCCCTCCACTTT. This translates into CAIRGDRESNSPLHF. The chain uses TRBV10-3 and TRBJ1-6; 9 bases are shared with TRBD1. The CDR3 has 15 amino acids. Looked up from germline, CDR1 is ENHRY and CDR2 is SYGVKD. The junction had 7 bases not matched to a gene; V was cut back by 6 bases and J by 7 bases.

CDR3 coding DNA: TGCGCCAGCGGGTCCGGGGCCAACGTCCTGACTTTC. Amino acids: CASGSGANVLTF. V is TRBV4-1 and J is TRBJ2-6; D uncertain. Germline V gene sequence: CDR1 MGHRA, CDR2 YSYEKL. Trimming removed 8 bases at V and 4 bases at J, with 6 bases between. The CDR3 has 12 residues.

This chain joins TRBV5-1 and TRBJ1-6; D is perhaps TRBD1 (6 bases). This CDR3 has 15 residues. CDR1 SGHRS and CDR2 YFSETQ come from the germline V gene. Trimming removed 0 bases at V and 7 bases at J, with 11 bases between. The CDR3 DNA sequence: TGCGCCAGCAGCTTGGGCACCACAGGGAATTCACCCCTCCACTTT. Amino acid sequence: CASSLGTTGNSPLHF. The full variable domain, rest sourced from reference TRBV5-1 and TRBJ1-6, is KAGVTQTPRYLIKTRGQQVTLSCSPISGHRSVSWYQQTPGQGLQFLFEYFSETQRNKGNFPGRFSGRQFSNSRSEMNVSTLELGDSALYLCASSLGTTGNSPLHFGNGTRLTVT.

On this clone itself: One junction end does not reproduce the germline sequence, and a read error may be involved. CDR3 protein: CAGSEFGLRPPGYTF. The CDR3, as DNA: TGTGCCGGCAGTGAATTCGGACTGCGGCCCCCTGGCTACACCTTC. The chain is built from TRBV25-1 and TRBJ1-2, with D unclear. The germline CDR1 and CDR2 sequences are MGHDK and SYGVNS. The CDR3 consists of 15 residues.

The V and J genes are TRBV7-2 and TRBJ1-5, with D hard to call. The V gene lost 2 bases and the J gene lost 7 bases, with 15 bases spanning the gap. CDR1 is SGHTA and CDR2 is FQGNSA in the germline V gene. The CDR3 sequence is 15 residues long. The CDR3 sequence is CASSLMVIGGQPQHF. CDR3 sequence (DNA): TGTGCCAGCAGCTTAATGGTTATCGGCGGACAGCCCCAGCATTTT.

The V and J genes are TRBV11-3 and TRBJ2-7; D is possibly TRBD1 (5 bases). The germline gives CDR1 SGHNT, CDR2 YENEEA. This CDR3 comprises 13 residues. Trimming shortened V by 5 bases and J by 3 bases, and 11 bases separated the two germline ends. The CDR3 here is CASSPTGFYEQYF. Here the CDR3 DNA reads TGTGCCAGCAGCCCCACAGGATTCTACGAGCAGTACTTC.

This sequence joins TRBV5-1 and TRBJ2-5, with 8 positions matching TRBD2. The CDR3 contains 17 residues. Unmatched junction bases numbered 15, after V lost 4 bases and J lost 4 bases. Per germline, CDR1 SGHRS and CDR2 YFSETQ. As DNA, the CDR3 is TGCGCCAGCAGCCCCCCCCAGCGGGGGCCGGGAGGAGAGACCCAGTACTTC. This translates into CASSPPQRGPGGETQYF.

This clone came up once. The chain has TRBV6-5 and TRBJ1-1, with D maybe TRBD1 (6 bases). The CDR3 covers 14 residues. Germline values: CDR1 MNHEY, CDR2 SVGAGI. The V end lost 2 bases, the J end lost 0 bases, and 7 bases lay between the germline ends. As DNA, the CDR3 is TGTGCCAGCAGTTACGGGGGCATGAACACTGAAGCTTTCTTT. Translation gives CASSYGGMNTEAFF.

V and J are TRBV27 and TRBJ2-1, with TRBD2 as a possible D gene (5 bases). Trimming took 3 bases from V and 8 from J, leaving 14 bases between them. Per germline, CDR1 MNHEY and CDR2 SMNVEV (reference sequence). This CDR3 spans 14 amino acids. The CDR3 loop reads CASSFGVYGDEQFF. CDR3 coding DNA: TGTGCCAGCAGTTTTGGGGTCTACGGGGATGAGCAGTTCTTC.

The chain recombines TRBV5-1 with TRBJ1-2; 9 bases agree with TRBD1. V shed 2 bases, J shed 6 bases, and the junction held 5 bases outside the gene matches. Germline CDR1 and CDR2: SGHRS and YFSETQ. CDR3 length equals 14 residues. The CDR3 DNA follows: TGCGCCAGCAGCTTTGTAGGACAGGGGAATGGCTACACCTTC. It encodes CASSFVGQGNGYTF.

The V gene is TRBV19, the J gene TRBJ2-3, with 11 bases identical to TRBD1. The CDR3 has 16 amino acids. V trimming: 3 bases; J trimming: 6 bases; junction bases outside the gene matches: 8. The germline CDR1 and CDR2 sequences are LNHDA and SQIVND (reference sequence). The CDR3 DNA is TGTGCCAGTAGTATCCACCCTGGGACAGGGGGGGATACGCAGTATTTT. Translation gives CASSIHPGTGGDTQYF.